A selection of T cell receptor beta chains follows, all from one sample in a study of CXCR3-negative and CXCR3-positive naive CD8 T cells. TCRdb reanalyzed the 5' RACE reads and collapses them to one entry per CDR3 protein, without DNA. The specimen's table records 70,000 to 95,000 distinct CDR3 sequences. Sequencing was done on a sample of naive CXCR3- CD8+ T cells from blood. These receptors came from a human donor in good health. Some clones in this sample may be carry-over from other donors' samples. The CDR3 runs from the conserved cysteine through the conserved F or W. Fields, in order: V gene, CDR3 length, J gene, CDR3 protein.

V: TRBV5-5
length: 13
J: TRBJ2-1
CDR3: CASSMGLAGVSVF

V: TRBV5-6
length: 15
J: TRBJ2-1
CDR3: CASRLGAVSYNEQFF

V: TRBV12-3/TRBV12-4
length: 16
J: TRBJ2-3
CDR3: CASRPPLAGFTDTQYF

V: TRBV29-1
length: 15
J: TRBJ2-1
CDR3: CSVEPTGVGYNEQFF

V: TRBV30
length: 13
J: TRBJ2-7
CDR3: CAWSLAGGYEQYF

V: TRBV5-1
length: 14
J: TRBJ2-7
CDR3: CASSLGQYNYEQYF

V: TRBV9
length: 16
J: TRBJ2-7
CDR3: CASSNSRDGEIYEQYF

V: TRBV20-1
length: 16
J: TRBJ2-7
CDR3: CSARDLLADTIYEQYF

V: TRBV20-1
length: 14
J: TRBJ1-1
CDR3: CSASPPGRTTEAFF

V: TRBV6-6
length: 15
J: TRBJ2-2
CDR3: CASSYIDGSLGELFF

V: TRBV24-1
length: 14
J: TRBJ2-1
CDR3: CATSALQTVDEQFF

V: TRBV12-3/TRBV12-4
length: 12
J: TRBJ1-4
CDR3: CASSLPGEKLFF

V: TRBV29-1
length: 13
J: TRBJ1-1
CDR3: CSVELGMNTEAFF

V: TRBV29-1
length: 11
J: TRBJ1-2
CDR3: CSVEGNYGYTF

V: TRBV6-1
length: 14
J: TRBJ2-7
CDR3: CASSDQGGPYEQYF

V: TRBV7-2
length: 19
J: TRBJ2-7
CDR3: CASSPSRSRGGVRSYEQYF

V: TRBV2
length: 21
J: TRBJ2-4
CDR3: CASSDDFNSGSFTTAKNIQYF

V: TRBV4-3
length: 14
J: TRBJ2-2
CDR3: CASSQDFRAGELFF

V: TRBV7-3
length: 13
J: TRBJ2-1
CDR3: CASSLEAYNEQFF

V: TRBV18
length: 14
J: TRBJ2-7
CDR3: CASAGQGPSYEQYF

V: TRBV5-1
length: 15
J: TRBJ1-1
CDR3: CASSLVETSLTEAFF

V: TRBV7-9
length: 15
J: TRBJ2-2
CDR3: CASSSNSYPTGELFF

V: TRBV27
length: 16
J: TRBJ2-1
CDR3: CASSFTRDSSYNEQFF

V: TRBV3-1
length: 18
J: TRBJ2-4
CDR3: CASSQAAAAGGFSNIQYF

V: TRBV18
length: 17
J: TRBJ2-3
CDR3: CASSPPALVDFTDTQYF

V: TRBV7-9
length: 15
J: TRBJ2-7
CDR3: CASSPRGRAGYEQYF

V: TRBV20-1
length: 12
J: TRBJ2-7
CDR3: CSAPRGGYEQYF

V: TRBV7-6
length: 14
J: TRBJ2-7
CDR3: CASSDTIDTYEQYF

V: TRBV11-2
length: 15
J: TRBJ2-3
CDR3: CASSWSSGGTDTQYF

V: TRBV29-1
length: 13
J: TRBJ2-1
CDR3: CSTLEANYNEQFF

V: TRBV29-1
length: 13
J: TRBJ2-1
CDR3: CSVAWALSGEQFF

V: TRBV29-1
length: 18
J: TRBJ2-3
CDR3: CSVVGQSTILTSTDTQYF

V: TRBV9
length: 13
J: TRBJ2-1
CDR3: CASSVGDRGNQFF

V: TRBV7-9
length: 14
J: TRBJ2-7
CDR3: CASSARDRGSEQYF

V: TRBV7-9
length: 12
J: TRBJ2-7
CDR3: CASSKDSHEQYF

V: TRBV19
length: 14
J: TRBJ2-1
CDR3: CASSIPGGYNEQFF

V: TRBV29-1
length: 14
J: TRBJ2-1
CDR3: CSAHGGRTYNEQFF

V: TRBV28
length: 13
J: TRBJ2-1
CDR3: CASSFVNGNEQFF

V: TRBV7-9
length: 15
J: TRBJ2-1
CDR3: CASSSYSPSYNEQFF

V: TRBV29-1
length: 14
J: TRBJ2-6
CDR3: CSVDGSSGANVLTF

V: TRBV6-5
length: 12
J: TRBJ1-1
CDR3: CASRFGNTEAFF

V: TRBV7-9
length: 16
J: TRBJ2-3
CDR3: CASSFFSGGLTDTQYF

V: TRBV29-1
length: 12
J: TRBJ2-7
CDR3: CSVGQNSYEQYF

V: TRBV5-6
length: 16
J: TRBJ2-1
CDR3: CASSPLKTGEINEQFF

V: TRBV12-3/TRBV12-4
length: 14
J: TRBJ1-6
CDR3: CATRFGSLNSPLHF

V: TRBV7-6
length: 15
J: TRBJ2-7
CDR3: CASSLGGGTTYEQYF

V: TRBV29-1
length: 12
J: TRBJ2-7
CDR3: CSGQGETYEQYF

V: TRBV29-1
length: 15
J: TRBJ2-2
CDR3: CSVEEGNSNTGELFF

V: TRBV5-1
length: 15
J: TRBJ2-1
CDR3: CASSLGEILNNEQFF

V: TRBV7-6
length: 15
J: TRBJ2-1
CDR3: CASSVSGSTYNEQFF